Listed below are T cell receptor beta chains from one sample, sequenced in a study of blood T cell repertoires in COVID-19. Only in-frame clones appear in the TCRdb table, and some are missing; sequencing was by immunoSEQ multiplex PCR. This sample has around 210,000 clones, with approximately 86% found just once. The material sequenced was peripheral blood. The source of these receptors is a man aged 60 to 75 with COVID-19, enrolled during active disease. CDR3s leave out the opening cysteine and the closing phenylalanine or tryptophan.

CDR3aa,j_gene,v_gene
SVALGTANQPQH,TRBJ1-5,TRBV29-1
ASSSGQSETQY,TRBJ2-5,TRBV18
ASSRTGGQPQH,TRBJ1-5,TRBV4-2
ASSDPGEAF,TRBJ1-1,TRBV2
ASTQGHQPQH,TRBJ1-5,TRBV28
ASSPRLAGLQETQY,TRBJ2-5,TRBV9
AIGGQHSGNTIY,TRBJ1-3,TRBV10-3
ASSLAYFMPGTEAF,TRBJ1-1,TRBV5-5
ASRREGAGNTEAF,TRBJ1-1,TRBV2
ASSVDRVYGYT,TRBJ1-2,TRBV5-8
ASRATGPHTGELF,TRBJ2-2,TRBV6-5
ASSYVGQTTLH,TRBJ1-6,TRBV6-5
ASSLGRENQPQH,TRBJ1-5,TRBV2
ATSGLRGLSNTEAF,TRBJ1-1,TRBV15
ASSPLSAPGSYEQY,TRBJ2-7,TRBV7-8
ASSLWGGEAF,TRBJ1-1,TRBV27
ASSPGQVNEKLF,TRBJ1-4,TRBV5-1
ASSSSGGVNTEAF,TRBJ1-1,TRBV11-2
ATSRDRVALNSGELF,TRBJ2-2,TRBV15
ASGLAGEREQF,TRBJ2-1,TRBV28
ASSVARSSPLH,TRBJ1-6,TRBV9
ASSLKGQGSHEQF,TRBJ2-1,TRBV7-3
ASSPMGGVEQY,TRBJ2-7,TRBV18
ASSSTSSGNTIY,TRBJ1-3,TRBV28
ASSQLPLSGTGDDEKLF,TRBJ1-4,TRBV6-2/TRBV6-3
ASSLGQAFTDTQY,TRBJ2-3,TRBV6-2/TRBV6-3
AWRPPGGNTIY,TRBJ1-3,TRBV30
AWTGGETQY,TRBJ2-5,TRBV30
ASSLWGQGASPLH,TRBJ1-6,TRBV5-1
ASSLAGDNSPLH,TRBJ1-6,TRBV5-4
ASSIGPEALGYT,TRBJ1-2,TRBV27
ASSLGQPRADTQY,TRBJ2-3,TRBV11-3
ASSADSLTFTEAF,TRBJ1-1,TRBV10-1
ASSLGGTNLYEQY,TRBJ2-7,TRBV7-2
ASSHFGRDYGYT,TRBJ1-2,TRBV3-1/TRBV3-2
ASSLYRDGYT,TRBJ1-2,TRBV13
ASSWGLSNTEAF,TRBJ1-1,TRBV27
ASRPGTSGVTYEQY,TRBJ2-7,TRBV7-2
AWSVRGGGTEAF,TRBJ1-1,TRBV30
ASSQDHGRSNSPLH,TRBJ1-6,TRBV3-1/TRBV3-2
ASSLDLRGGEQY,TRBJ2-7,TRBV7-9
ASSLGGGNENEQF,TRBJ2-1,TRBV5-4
ASSRSGADTQY,TRBJ2-3,TRBV7-9
ASREEAGTEAF,TRBJ1-1,TRBV2
ASSLVSGQKEEKLF,TRBJ1-4,TRBV7-2
ASSLAGSNTGELF,TRBJ2-2,TRBV3-1/TRBV3-2
SVEEVRGQPQH,TRBJ1-5,TRBV29-1
ASSVDRGNSPLH,TRBJ1-6,TRBV11-2
ASSNIDRGQVNIQY,TRBJ2-4,TRBV9
ASSQEGGGGDTQY,TRBJ2-3,TRBV4-2
ASRNVGTGWNEQF,TRBJ2-1,TRBV5-1
ASRSTSPSYEQY,TRBJ2-7,TRBV28
ATSSPLPGLAAGELF,TRBJ2-2,TRBV15
ASSKATDTPGGYNEQF,TRBJ2-1,TRBV21-1
TSSPKMQGDWDTEAF,TRBJ1-1,TRBV1